This TCR beta chain was captured in a study of T cell repertoires and leukemia-associated antigens. Study-level background: Each sample gave roughly 3 to 5.5 million effective reads.

CD3+ T cells were rested overnight without fetal bovine serum. TCRdb itself ran the 5' RACE reads through MiXCR, one entry per CDR3 protein. This table holds 9,000 to 15,000 distinct CDR3 sequences, about two fifths found once. This clonotype was picked up a small number of times. Its antigen remains unknown. Study findings and constraints: Vbeta, Jbeta, VDJ rearrangement and unique CDR3 counts did not differ significantly across four groups.

Germline loops: CDR1 MGHRA, CDR2 YSYEKL. The V end lost 9 bases, the J end lost 2 bases, and 13 bases lay between the germline ends. The CDR3 runs 13 residues. This TCR derives from a female donor in good health. The sample was CD3+ T cells sorted from blood and cultured. This rearrangement joins TRBV4-1 to TRBJ1-2; D is unclear. CDR3 region: CASGQDGNYGYTF. The CDR3 DNA follows: TGCGCCAGTGGCCAAGACGGGAACTATGGCTACACCTTC.